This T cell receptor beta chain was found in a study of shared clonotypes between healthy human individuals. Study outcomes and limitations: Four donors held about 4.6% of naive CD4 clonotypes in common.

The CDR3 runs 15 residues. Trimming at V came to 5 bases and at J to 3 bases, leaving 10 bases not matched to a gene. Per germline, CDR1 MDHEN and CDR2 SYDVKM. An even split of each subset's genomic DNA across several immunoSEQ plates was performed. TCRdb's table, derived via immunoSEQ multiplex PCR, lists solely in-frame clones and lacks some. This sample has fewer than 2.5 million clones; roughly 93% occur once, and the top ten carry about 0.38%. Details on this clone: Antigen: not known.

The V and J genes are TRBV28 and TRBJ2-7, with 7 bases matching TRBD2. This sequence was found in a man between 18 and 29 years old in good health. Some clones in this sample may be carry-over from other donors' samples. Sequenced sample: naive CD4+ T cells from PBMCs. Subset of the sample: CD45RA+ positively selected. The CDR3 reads CASSAGTITLYEQYF. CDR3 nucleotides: TGTGCCAGCAGTGCGGGGACTATTACTCTCTACGAGCAGTACTTC.